A selection of T cell receptor beta chains follows, all from one sample in a study of blood T cell repertoires in COVID-19. Repertoires were generated with immunoSEQ multiplex PCR, while TCRdb's copy carries only in-frame clones and drops some. The repertoire has more than 120,000 clones, about 92% of them found once; the top ten carry under 2%. Sequenced sample: peripheral blood. The receptors were gathered from a human donor in a cohort sampled during active COVID-19. The CDR3 runs from the conserved cysteine through the conserved F or W. The order of the fields is J gene, clone size, V gene, D gene, CDR3 protein, CDR3 DNA. A D gene is named only where the DNA matches it firmly. The listing skips clone size in some rows; elsewhere it reads once, few, many or a size class.

J: TRBJ2-5; size: NA; V: TRBV7-2; D: TRBD2; CDR3: CASSERLAGEEETQYF; DNA: TGTGCCAGCAGCGAGAGACTAGCGGGGGAGGAGGAGACCCAGTACTTC
J: TRBJ2-1; size: NA; V: TRBV7-3; D: TRBD2; CDR3: CASRSTSGGVYNEQFF; DNA: TGTGCCAGCAGATCCACTAGCGGGGGGGTTTACAATGAGCAGTTCTTC
J: TRBJ2-5; size: NA; V: TRBV11-2; D: TRBD1; CDR3: CASNSKPAGGRETQYF; DNA: TGTGCCAGCAACTCAAAACCAGCAGGGGGCCGAGAGACCCAGTACTTC
J: TRBJ1-4; size: NA; V: TRBV25-1; D: NA; CDR3: CASSGSSEKLFF; DNA: TGTGCCAGCAGTGGGTCAAGCGAAAAACTGTTTTTT
J: TRBJ2-6; size: NA; V: TRBV7-2; D: TRBD2; CDR3: CASSLASGGSGANVLTF; DNA: TGTGCCAGCAGCTTAGCCTCGGGGGGTTCTGGGGCCAACGTCCTGACTTTC
J: TRBJ1-1; size: NA; V: TRBV4-1; D: TRBD1; CDR3: CASSQNRGSMNTEAFF; DNA: TGCGCCAGCAGCCAAAACAGGGGCAGCATGAACACTGAAGCTTTCTTT
J: TRBJ2-3; size: NA; V: TRBV5-1; D: NA; CDR3: CASSTGTAYTDTQYF; DNA: TGCGCCAGCAGCACTGGGACTGCATACACAGATACGCAGTATTTT
J: TRBJ1-4; size: NA; V: TRBV30; D: TRBD1; CDR3: CAWSPPGQQNEKLFF; DNA: TGTGCCTGGAGTCCACCGGGACAGCAGAATGAAAAACTGTTTTTT
J: TRBJ2-5; size: NA; V: TRBV6-5; D: NA; CDR3: CASIWSAGPQETQYF; DNA: TGTGCCAGCATCTGGTCAGCGGGCCCCCAAGAGACCCAGTACTTC
J: TRBJ1-5; size: NA; V: TRBV27; D: TRBD1; CDR3: CASRPTGAEINQPQHF; DNA: TGTGCCAGCAGACCGACAGGGGCCGAAATAAATCAGCCCCAGCATTTT
J: TRBJ2-3; size: once; V: TRBV4-1; D: TRBD2; CDR3: CASSLAGVLTDTQYF; DNA: TGCGCCAGCAGCCTAGCGGGGGTGCTCACAGATACGCAGTATTTT
J: TRBJ1-2; size: once; V: TRBV12-2; D: NA; CDR3: CASRLRTVRQLNYGYTF; DNA: TGTGCAAGTCGCTTACGGACAGTTAGGCAACTGAACTATGGCTACACCTTC
J: TRBJ1-5; size: few; V: TRBV4-1; D: NA; CDR3: CASSRGSNQPQHF; DNA: TGCGCCAGCAGCAGAGGTAGCAATCAGCCCCAGCATTTT
J: TRBJ1-1; size: NA; V: TRBV6-1; D: NA; CDR3: CASSERGPETEAFF; DNA: TGTGCCAGCAGTGAAAGGGGTCCGGAGACTGAAGCTTTCTTT
J: TRBJ2-2; size: NA; V: TRBV6-1; D: TRBD2; CDR3: CASSEAGLAGGPGSGELFF; DNA: TGTGCCAGCAGTGAAGCTGGCCTAGCGGGGGGGCCGGGTTCCGGGGAGCTGTTTTTT
J: TRBJ1-4; size: NA; V: TRBV21-1; D: NA; CDR3: CASSNSRDRESEKLFF; DNA: TGTGCCAGCAGCAACAGCCGGGACAGGGAAAGTGAAAAACTGTTTTTT
J: TRBJ2-7; size: NA; V: TRBV6-5; D: TRBD2; CDR3: CASSYLPSGGGYEQYF; DNA: TGTGCCAGCAGTTACCTCCCGAGTGGGGGGGGTTACGAGCAGTACTTC
J: TRBJ1-1; size: NA; V: TRBV7-2; D: NA; CDR3: CASSPRGRGFTYTEAFF; DNA: TGTGCCAGCAGCCCGCGAGGCAGGGGATTTACGTACACTGAAGCTTTCTTT
J: TRBJ1-2; size: NA; V: TRBV5-4; D: NA; CDR3: CASSLATNYGYTF; DNA: TGTGCCAGCAGCTTGGCCACAAACTATGGCTACACCTTC
J: TRBJ1-2; size: once; V: TRBV19; D: TRBD1; CDR3: CASSPRDRGGLYGYTF; DNA: TGTGCCAGTAGTCCCCGGGACAGGGGAGGACTCTATGGCTACACCTTC
J: TRBJ1-2; size: NA; V: TRBV10-3; D: TRBD1; CDR3: CAISEDRGVNYGYTF; DNA: TGTGCCATCAGTGAGGACAGGGGGGTTAACTATGGCTACACCTTC
J: TRBJ1-4; size: NA; V: TRBV7-8; D: TRBD1; CDR3: CASSPRTGEKLFF; DNA: TGTGCCAGCAGCCCGCGGACAGGGGAAAAACTGTTTTTT
J: TRBJ2-5; size: NA; V: TRBV4-2; D: TRBD2; CDR3: CASSQESSGGAVDETQYF; DNA: TGTGCCAGCAGCCAAGAATCTAGCGGGGGGGCTGTTGACGAGACCCAGTACTTC
J: TRBJ1-3; size: NA; V: TRBV7-2; D: NA; CDR3: CASSLSWAPGNTIYF; DNA: TGTGCCAGCAGCTTAAGTTGGGCCCCTGGAAACACCATATATTTT
J: TRBJ2-5; size: NA; V: TRBV4-1; D: TRBD2; CDR3: CASSQILIVPPGGQETQYF; DNA: TGCGCCAGCAGCCAAATATTAATCGTTCCTCCGGGGGGACAAGAGACCCAGTACTTC
J: TRBJ1-5; size: NA; V: TRBV6-1; D: TRBD1; CDR3: CASSGNRGSSNQPQHF; DNA: TGTGCCAGCAGTGGCAACAGGGGATCGAGCAATCAGCCCCAGCATTTT
J: TRBJ1-1; size: NA; V: TRBV6-2/TRBV6-3; D: TRBD1; CDR3: CASSYPGQQAFF; DNA: TGTGCCAGCAGTTACCCGGGACAGCAAGCTTTCTTT
J: TRBJ1-4; size: NA; V: TRBV7-2; D: NA; CDR3: CASSLGGNNEKLFF; DNA: TGTGCCAGCAGCTTAGGCGGGAACAATGAAAAACTGTTTTTT
J: TRBJ1-1; size: NA; V: TRBV5-4; D: NA; CDR3: CASSPKAGTLGTEAFF; DNA: TGTGCCAGCAGCCCCAAGGCGGGGACCCTGGGCACTGAAGCTTTCTTT
J: TRBJ2-4; size: NA; V: TRBV6-5; D: TRBD1; CDR3: CASSYTRQGANIQYF; DNA: TGTGCCAGCAGTTACACTCGACAGGGGGCGAACATTCAGTACTTC